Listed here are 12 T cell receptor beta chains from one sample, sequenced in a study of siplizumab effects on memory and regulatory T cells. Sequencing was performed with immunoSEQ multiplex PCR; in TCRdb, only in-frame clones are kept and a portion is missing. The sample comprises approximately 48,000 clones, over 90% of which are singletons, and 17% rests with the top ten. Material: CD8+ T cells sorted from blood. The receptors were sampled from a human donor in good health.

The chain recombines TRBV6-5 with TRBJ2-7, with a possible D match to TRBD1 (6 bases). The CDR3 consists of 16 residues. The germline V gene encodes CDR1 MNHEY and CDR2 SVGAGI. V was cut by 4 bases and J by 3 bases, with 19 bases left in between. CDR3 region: CASSLRLGQKFYEQYF. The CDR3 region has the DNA TGTGCCAGCAGTTTGCGATTAGGACAGAAATTCTACGAGCAGTACTTC.

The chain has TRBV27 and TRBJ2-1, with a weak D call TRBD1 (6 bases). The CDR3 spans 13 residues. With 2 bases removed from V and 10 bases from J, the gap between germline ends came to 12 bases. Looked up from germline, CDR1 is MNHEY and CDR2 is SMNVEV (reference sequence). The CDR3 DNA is TGTGCCAGCAGTTTAGGGGGCGGACAGGAGCAGTTCTTC. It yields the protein CASSLGGGQEQFF.

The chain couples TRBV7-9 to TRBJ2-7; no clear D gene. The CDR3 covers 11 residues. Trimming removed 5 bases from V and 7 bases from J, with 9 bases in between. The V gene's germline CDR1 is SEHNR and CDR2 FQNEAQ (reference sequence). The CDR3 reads CASSQHEEQYF. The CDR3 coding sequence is TGTGCCAGCAGCCAACACGAGGAGCAGTACTTC.

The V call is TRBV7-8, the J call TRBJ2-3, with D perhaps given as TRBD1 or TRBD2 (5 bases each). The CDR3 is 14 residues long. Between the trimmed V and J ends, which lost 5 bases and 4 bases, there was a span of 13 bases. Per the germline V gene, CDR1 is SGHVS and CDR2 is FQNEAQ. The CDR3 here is CASSGTGWADTQYF. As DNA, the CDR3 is TGTGCCAGCAGCGGGACCGGGTGGGCAGATACGCAGTATTTT.

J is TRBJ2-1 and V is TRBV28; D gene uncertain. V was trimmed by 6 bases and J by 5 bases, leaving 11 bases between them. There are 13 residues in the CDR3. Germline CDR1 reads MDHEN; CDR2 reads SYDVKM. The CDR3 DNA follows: TGTGCCAGCAGCACGACTCGTCACAATGAGCAGTTCTTC. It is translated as CASSTTRHNEQFF. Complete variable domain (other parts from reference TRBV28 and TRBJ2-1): DVKVTQSSRYLVKRTGEKVFLECVQDMDHENMFWYRQDPGLGLRLIYFSYDVKMKEKGDIPEGYSVSREKKERFSLILESASTNQTSMYLCASSTTRHNEQFFGPGTRLTVL.

The CDR3 region is CASSGSPYEQYF. The CDR3 nucleotides read TGCGCCAGCAGTGGTAGTCCTTACGAGCAGTACTTC. The chain links TRBV10-1 to TRBJ2-7, with D hard to call. This CDR3 contains 12 residues. V gave up 4 bases and J gave up 4 bases, with 8 bases separating them. CDR1 and CDR2 (germline): WNHNN, SYGVQD (reference sequence).

CDR3 in amino acids: CASSTLLPGTSFNEQFF. The CDR3 nucleotides are TGTGCCAGCTCAACCCTCCTTCCCGGGACTAGCTTTAATGAGCAGTTCTTC. V usage is TRBV2 and J usage is TRBJ2-1; 9 positions agree with TRBD2. Germline V CDR1 and CDR2: SNHLY, FYNNEI. The junction had 18 bases not matched to a gene; V was cut back by 8 bases and J by 7 bases. This CDR3 comprises 17 residues.

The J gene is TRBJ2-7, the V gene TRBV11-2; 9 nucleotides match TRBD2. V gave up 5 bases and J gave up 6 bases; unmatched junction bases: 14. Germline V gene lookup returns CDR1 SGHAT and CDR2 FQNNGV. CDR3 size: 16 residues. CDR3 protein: CASSTPGLASFPEQYF. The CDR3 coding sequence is TGTGCCAGCAGCACTCCGGGACTAGCTTCTTTTCCCGAGCAGTACTTC.

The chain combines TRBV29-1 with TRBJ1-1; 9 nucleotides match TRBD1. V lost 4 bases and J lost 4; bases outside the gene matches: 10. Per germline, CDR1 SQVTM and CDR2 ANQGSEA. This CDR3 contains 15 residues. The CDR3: CSVGSQGAVITEAFF. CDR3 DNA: TGCAGCGTTGGTTCACAGGGGGCTGTGATCACTGAAGCTTTCTTT.

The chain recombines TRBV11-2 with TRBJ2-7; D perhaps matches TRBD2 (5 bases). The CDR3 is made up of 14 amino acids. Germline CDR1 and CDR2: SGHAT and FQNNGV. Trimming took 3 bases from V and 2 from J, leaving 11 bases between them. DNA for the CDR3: TGTGCCAGCAGCTTTGGCGGGCGCACCTACGAGCAGTACTTC. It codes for CASSFGGRTYEQYF.

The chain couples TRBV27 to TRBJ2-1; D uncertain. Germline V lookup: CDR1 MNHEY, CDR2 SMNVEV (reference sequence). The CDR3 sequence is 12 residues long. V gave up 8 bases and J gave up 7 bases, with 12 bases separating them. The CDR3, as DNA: TGTGCCAGCGGGTGGCGTGAGAATGAGCAGTTCTTC. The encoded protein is CASGWRENEQFF.

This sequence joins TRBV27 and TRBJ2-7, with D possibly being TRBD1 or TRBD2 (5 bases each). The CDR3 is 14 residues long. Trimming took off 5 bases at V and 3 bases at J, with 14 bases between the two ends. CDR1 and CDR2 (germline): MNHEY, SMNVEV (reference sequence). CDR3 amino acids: CASSPVGAVYEQYF. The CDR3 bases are TGTGCCAGCAGTCCCGTCGGGGCGGTCTACGAGCAGTACTTC.